Listed below are T cell receptor beta chains from one sample, sequenced in a study of OX40 agonist ivuxolimab in advanced cancers. The method was immunoSEQ multiplex PCR; TCRdb's version includes in-frame clones alone and lacks a portion of them. The repertoire includes about 52,000 clones, 86% of them detected once, and roughly 6.7% sits in the top ten. This specimen consisted of CD4+ or CD8+ T cells sorted from blood, obtained in a trial of the OX40 agonist ivuxolimab. The origin of the receptors is an adult with an advanced solid tumor such as melanoma, head and neck, liver or kidney cancer. Both conserved end residues are part of each CDR3. Each record gives: J gene, V gene, clone size, D gene, CDR3 protein, CDR3 DNA. The D gene is left open where the match is weak. Rows give clone size only sometimes, using once, few, many, or a class for an expanded clone.

>TRBJ2-4|TRBV5-1|.|.
CASSLNSRVAKNIQYF
TGCGCCAGCAGCTTGAACTCAAGGGTTGCCAAAAACATTCAGTACTTC
>TRBJ2-3|TRBV27|.|TRBD2
CASRRLAGGSTDTQYF
TGTGCCAGCAGACGACTAGCGGGGGGATCCACAGATACGCAGTATTTT
>TRBJ2-3|TRBV12-5|.|TRBD2
CASGPGGAESTDTQYF
TGTGCTAGTGGTCCGGGGGGGGCTGAGAGCACAGATACGCAGTATTTT
>TRBJ2-5|TRBV5-1|.|TRBD2
CASSLGVLAEETQYF
TGCGCCAGCAGCTTGGGGGTCCTAGCGGAAGAGACCCAGTACTTC
>TRBJ1-1|TRBV11-3|few|.
CASREQEETEAFF
TGTGCCAGCAGGGAACAGGAGGAGACTGAAGCTTTCTTT
>TRBJ1-2|TRBV19|.|.
CASSIEGAFYGYTF
TGTGCCAGTAGTATAGAAGGTGCCTTCTATGGCTACACCTTC
>TRBJ1-1|TRBV28|.|TRBD1
CASSLPGGPNTEAFF
TGTGCCAGCAGTTTACCAGGGGGCCCGAACACTGAAGCTTTCTTT
>TRBJ2-1|TRBV6-5|.|TRBD2
CASSGTSGWGEQFF
TGTGCCAGCAGTGGGACTAGCGGGTGGGGTGAGCAGTTCTTC
>TRBJ2-3|TRBV4-2|.|.
CASNKGEPDTQYF
TGTGCCAGCAATAAGGGGGAGCCAGATACGCAGTATTTT
>TRBJ1-6|TRBV6-1|few|.
CASSEVGPGHSPLHF
TGTGCCAGCAGTGAAGTGGGTCCAGGGCATTCACCCCTCCACTTT
>TRBJ2-7|TRBV6-5|.|.
CASRHRQDGSYEQYF
TGTGCCAGCAGACACCGACAGGACGGGTCCTACGAGCAGTACTTC
>TRBJ1-2|TRBV5-1|.|.
CASSFSADPLGYTF
TGCGCCAGCAGCTTCTCGGCAGACCCCTTGGGCTACACCTTC
>TRBJ1-4|TRBV5-4|.|.
CASSLEPAGNEKLFF
TGTGCCAGCAGCTTGGAACCGGCTGGAAATGAAAAACTGTTTTTT
>TRBJ1-5|TRBV6-5|.|.
CASSYSIGHNQPQHF
TGTGCCAGCAGTTACTCGATCGGGCACAATCAGCCCCAGCATTTT
>TRBJ2-7|TRBV11-3|.|.
CASSLEQRYEQYF
TGTGCCAGCAGCTTGGAACAGCGATACGAGCAGTACTTC
>TRBJ1-1|TRBV2|.|TRBD1
CASLGQLNTEAFF
TGTGCCAGCCTGGGACAGCTGAACACTGAAGCTTTCTTT
>TRBJ2-5|TRBV9|.|.
CASSAQAELAEGTQYF
TGTGCCAGCAGCGCGCAGGCCGAACTAGCCGAGGGGACCCAGTACTTC
>TRBJ2-1|TRBV9|.|.
CASSVGSSYNEQFF
TGTGCCAGCAGCGTAGGGAGCTCCTACAATGAGCAGTTCTTC
>TRBJ1-1|TRBV10-2|.|TRBD1
CASSEIFGTAQDTEAFF
TGCGCCAGCAGTGAGATTTTTGGGACAGCCCAGGACACTGAAGCTTTCTTT
>TRBJ2-1|TRBV10-3|.|TRBD2
CAISESYSLAGGYEQFF
TGTGCCATCAGTGAGTCATATTCCCTAGCGGGGGGTTATGAGCAGTTCTTC
>TRBJ2-5|TRBV2|.|.
CASEWDTGSEETQYF
TGTGCCAGCGAATGGGACACAGGCTCCGAAGAGACCCAGTACTTC
>TRBJ2-7|TRBV7-3|few|TRBD2
CASSPAASGVYEQYF
TGTGCCAGCAGCCCGGCGGCGAGCGGGGTCTACGAGCAGTACTTC